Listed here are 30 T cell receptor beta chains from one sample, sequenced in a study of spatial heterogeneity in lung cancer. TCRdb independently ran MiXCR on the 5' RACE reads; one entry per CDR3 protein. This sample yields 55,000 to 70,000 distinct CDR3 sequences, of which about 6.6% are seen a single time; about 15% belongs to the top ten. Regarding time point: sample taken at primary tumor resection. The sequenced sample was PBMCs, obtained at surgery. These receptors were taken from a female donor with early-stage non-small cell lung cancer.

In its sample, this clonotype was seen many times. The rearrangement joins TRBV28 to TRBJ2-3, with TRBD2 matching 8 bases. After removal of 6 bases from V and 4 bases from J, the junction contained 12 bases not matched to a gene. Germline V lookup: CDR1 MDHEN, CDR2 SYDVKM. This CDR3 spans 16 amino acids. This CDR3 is CASSPLSGGHPDTQYF. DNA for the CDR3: TGTGCCAGCAGCCCCCTAAGCGGGGGCCACCCAGATACGCAGTATTTT.

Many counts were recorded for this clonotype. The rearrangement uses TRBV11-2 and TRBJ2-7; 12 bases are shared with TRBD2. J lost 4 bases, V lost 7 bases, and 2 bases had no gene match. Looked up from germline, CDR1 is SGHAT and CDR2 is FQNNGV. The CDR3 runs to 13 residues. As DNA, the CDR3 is TGTGCCAGCACACTAGCGGGAGGTTACGAGCAGTACTTC. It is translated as CASTLAGGYEQYF.

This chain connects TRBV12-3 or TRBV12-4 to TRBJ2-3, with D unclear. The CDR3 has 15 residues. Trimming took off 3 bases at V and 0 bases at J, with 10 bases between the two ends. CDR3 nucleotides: TGTGCCAGCAGTTTCCGCCCCCCTAGCACAGATACGCAGTATTTT. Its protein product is CASSFRPPSTDTQYF.

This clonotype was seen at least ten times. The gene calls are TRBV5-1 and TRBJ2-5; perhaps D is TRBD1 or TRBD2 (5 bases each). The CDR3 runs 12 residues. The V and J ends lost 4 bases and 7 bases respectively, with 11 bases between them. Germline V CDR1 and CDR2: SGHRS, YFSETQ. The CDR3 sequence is CASSPTGGTQYF. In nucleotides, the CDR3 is TGCGCCAGCAGCCCCACTGGGGGGACCCAGTACTTC.

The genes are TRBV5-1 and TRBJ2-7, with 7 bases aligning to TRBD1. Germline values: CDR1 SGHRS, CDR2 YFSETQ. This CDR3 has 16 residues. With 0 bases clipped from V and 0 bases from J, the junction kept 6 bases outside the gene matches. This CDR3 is CASSLGVTGVSYEQYF. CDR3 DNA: TGCGCCAGCAGCTTGGGGGTAACAGGGGTCTCCTACGAGCAGTACTTC.

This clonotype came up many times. The CDR3 reads CASRRDMANYEQYF. CDR3 sequence (DNA): TGTGCCAGCAGGAGAGACATGGCAAACTACGAGCAGTACTTC. This chain connects TRBV6-1 to TRBJ2-7, with D unresolved. Deletions cut 6 bases from V and 3 bases from J, with 15 bases between. The CDR3 loop spans 14 amino acids. Germline-derived CDR1 and CDR2 are MNHNS and SASEGT.

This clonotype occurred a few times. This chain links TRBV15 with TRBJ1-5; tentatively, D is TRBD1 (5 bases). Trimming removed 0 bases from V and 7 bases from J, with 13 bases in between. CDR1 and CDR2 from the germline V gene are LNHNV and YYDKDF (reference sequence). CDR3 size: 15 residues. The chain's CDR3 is CATSRDWMGRQPQHF. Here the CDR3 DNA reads TGTGCCACCAGCAGAGACTGGATGGGACGGCAGCCCCAGCATTTT. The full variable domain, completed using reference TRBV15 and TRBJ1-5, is DAMVIQNPRYQVTQFGKPVTLSCSQTLNHNVMYWYQQKSSQAPKLLFHYYDKDFNNEADTPDNFQSRRPNTSFCFLDIRSPGLGDTAMYLCATSRDWMGRQPQHFGDGTRLSIL.

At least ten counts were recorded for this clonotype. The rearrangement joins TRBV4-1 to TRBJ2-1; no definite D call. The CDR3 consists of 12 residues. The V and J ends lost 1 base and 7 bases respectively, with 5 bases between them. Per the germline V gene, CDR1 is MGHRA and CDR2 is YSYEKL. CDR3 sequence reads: CASSQVGNEQFF. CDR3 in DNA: TGCGCCAGCAGCCAAGTGGGGAATGAGCAGTTCTTC.

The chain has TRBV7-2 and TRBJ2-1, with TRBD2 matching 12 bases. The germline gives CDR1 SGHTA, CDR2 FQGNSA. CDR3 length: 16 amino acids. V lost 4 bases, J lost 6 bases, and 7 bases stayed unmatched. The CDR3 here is CASSSELAGGVNEQFF. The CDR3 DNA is TGTGCCAGCAGCTCCGAACTAGCGGGGGGAGTCAATGAGCAGTTCTTC.

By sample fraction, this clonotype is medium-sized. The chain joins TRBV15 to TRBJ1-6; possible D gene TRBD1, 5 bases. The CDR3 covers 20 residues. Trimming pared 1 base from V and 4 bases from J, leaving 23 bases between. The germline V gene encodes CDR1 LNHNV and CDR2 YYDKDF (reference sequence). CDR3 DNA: TGTGCCACCAGCAGAGCCATGACACGAATTCCGGGACGGTATAATTCACCCCTCCACTTT. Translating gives CATSRAMTRIPGRYNSPLHF.

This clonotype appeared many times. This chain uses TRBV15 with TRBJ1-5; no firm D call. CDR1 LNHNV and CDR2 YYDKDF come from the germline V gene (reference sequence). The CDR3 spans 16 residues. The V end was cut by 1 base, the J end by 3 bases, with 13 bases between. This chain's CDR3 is CATSRVEDVFNQPQHF. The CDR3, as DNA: TGTGCCACCAGCAGAGTAGAGGACGTCTTCAATCAGCCCCAGCATTTT.

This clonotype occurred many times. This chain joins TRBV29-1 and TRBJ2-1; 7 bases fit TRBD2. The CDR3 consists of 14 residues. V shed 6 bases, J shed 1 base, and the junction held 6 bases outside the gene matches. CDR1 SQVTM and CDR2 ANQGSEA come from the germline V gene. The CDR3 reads CSVTLGGSYNEQFF. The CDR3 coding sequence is TGCAGCGTGACCCTCGGGGGGTCCTACAATGAGCAGTTCTTC.

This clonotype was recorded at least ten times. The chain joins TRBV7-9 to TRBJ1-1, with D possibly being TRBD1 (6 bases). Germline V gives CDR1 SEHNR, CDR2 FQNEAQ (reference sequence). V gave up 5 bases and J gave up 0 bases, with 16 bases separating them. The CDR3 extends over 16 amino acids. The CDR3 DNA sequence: TGTGCCAGCAGCATCGGACAGATACTTATGAACACTGAAGCTTTCTTT. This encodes CASSIGQILMNTEAFF.

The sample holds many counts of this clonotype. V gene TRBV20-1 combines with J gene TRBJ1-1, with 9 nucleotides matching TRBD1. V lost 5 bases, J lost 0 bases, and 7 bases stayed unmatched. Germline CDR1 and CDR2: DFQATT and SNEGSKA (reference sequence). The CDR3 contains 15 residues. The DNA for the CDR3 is TGCAGTGCTCCCACAGGGGGCGCGGTGAACACTGAAGCTTTCTTT. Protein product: CSAPTGGAVNTEAFF.

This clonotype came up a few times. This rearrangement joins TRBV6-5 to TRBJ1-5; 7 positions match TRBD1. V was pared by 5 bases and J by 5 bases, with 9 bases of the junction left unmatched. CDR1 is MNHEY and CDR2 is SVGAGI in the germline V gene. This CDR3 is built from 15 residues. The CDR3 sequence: CASSPTTGRDQPQHF. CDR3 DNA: TGTGCCAGCAGTCCGACGACAGGGCGGGATCAGCCCCAGCATTTT.

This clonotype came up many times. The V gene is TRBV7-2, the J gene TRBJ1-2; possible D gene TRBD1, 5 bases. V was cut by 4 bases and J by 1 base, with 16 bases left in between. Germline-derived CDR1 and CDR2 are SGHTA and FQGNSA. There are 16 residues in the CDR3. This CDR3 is CASSSPLGRDNYGYTF. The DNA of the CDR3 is TGTGCCAGCAGCTCCCCGCTTGGCAGGGATAACTATGGCTACACCTTC. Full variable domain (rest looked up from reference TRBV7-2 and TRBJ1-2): GAGVSQSPSNKVTEKGKDVELRCDPISGHTALYWYRQSLGQGLEFLIYFQGNSAPDKSGLPSDRFSAERTGGSVSTLTIQRTQQEDSAVYLCASSSPLGRDNYGYTFGSGTRLTVV.

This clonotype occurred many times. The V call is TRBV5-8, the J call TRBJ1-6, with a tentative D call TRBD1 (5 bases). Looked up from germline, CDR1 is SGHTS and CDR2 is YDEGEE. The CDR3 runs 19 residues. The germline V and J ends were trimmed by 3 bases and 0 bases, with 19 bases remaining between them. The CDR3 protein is CASSSNSRDARSYNSPLHF. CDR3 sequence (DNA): TGTGCCAGCAGCTCAAATTCAAGGGACGCCCGCTCCTATAATTCACCCCTCCACTTT.

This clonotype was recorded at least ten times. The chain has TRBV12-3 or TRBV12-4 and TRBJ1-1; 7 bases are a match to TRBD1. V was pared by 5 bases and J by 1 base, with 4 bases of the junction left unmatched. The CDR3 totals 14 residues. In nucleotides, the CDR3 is TGTGCCAGCAGTATACAGGGGACGAACACTGAAGCTTTCTTT. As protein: CASSIQGTNTEAFF.

The CDR3 protein is CASSQDRGAWGYTF. The DNA for the CDR3 is TGTGCCAGCAGCCAAGATCGGGGGGCATGGGGCTACACCTTC. This chain connects TRBV3-1 to TRBJ1-2, with D tentatively TRBD1 (6 bases). CDR3 size: 14 residues. With 0 bases removed from V and 8 bases from J, the gap between germline ends came to 13 bases. The germline V gene encodes CDR1 LGHDT and CDR2 YNNKEL (reference sequence).

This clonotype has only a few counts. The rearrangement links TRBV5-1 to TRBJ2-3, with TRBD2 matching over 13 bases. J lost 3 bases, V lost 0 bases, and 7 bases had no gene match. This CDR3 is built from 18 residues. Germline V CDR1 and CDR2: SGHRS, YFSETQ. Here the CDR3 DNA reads TGCGCCAGCAGCTTGGCCCCCGGGACTAGCGGGGAAACAGATACGCAGTATTTT. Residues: CASSLAPGTSGETDTQYF. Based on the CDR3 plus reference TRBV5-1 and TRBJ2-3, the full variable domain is KAGVTQTPRYLIKTRGQQVTLSCSPISGHRSVSWYQQTPGQGLQFLFEYFSETQRNKGNFPGRFSGRQFSNSRSEMNVSTLELGDSALYLCASSLAPGTSGETDTQYFGPGTRLTVL.

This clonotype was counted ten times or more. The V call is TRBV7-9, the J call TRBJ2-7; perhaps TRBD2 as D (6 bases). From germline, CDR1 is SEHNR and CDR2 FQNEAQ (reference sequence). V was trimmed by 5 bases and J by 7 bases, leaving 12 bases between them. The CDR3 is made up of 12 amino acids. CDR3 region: CASSPDYGEQYF. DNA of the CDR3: TGTGCCAGCAGCCCGGACTACGGAGAGCAGTACTTC.

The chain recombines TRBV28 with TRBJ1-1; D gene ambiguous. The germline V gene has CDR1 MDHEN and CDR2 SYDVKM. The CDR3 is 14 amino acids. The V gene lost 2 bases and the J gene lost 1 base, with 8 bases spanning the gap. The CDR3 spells CASSLVRKNTEAFF. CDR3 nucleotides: TGTGCCAGCAGTTTAGTACGGAAGAACACTGAAGCTTTCTTT.

For the CDR3, the DNA is TGCAGTGCTAGAAGACAACAGGGGAATGAGCAGTTCTTC. As protein: CSARRQQGNEQFF. The chain recombines TRBV20-1 with TRBJ2-1; 7 bases are shared with TRBD1. V lost 2 bases and J lost 7; bases outside the gene matches: 5. From germline, CDR1 is DFQATT and CDR2 SNEGSKA (reference sequence). This CDR3 comprises 13 residues.

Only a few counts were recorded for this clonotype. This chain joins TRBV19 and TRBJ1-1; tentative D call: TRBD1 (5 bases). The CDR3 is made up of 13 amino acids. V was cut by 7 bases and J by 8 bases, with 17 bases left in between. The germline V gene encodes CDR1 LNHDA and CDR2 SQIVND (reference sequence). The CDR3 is CASTDGRTPEAFF. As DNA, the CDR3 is TGTGCCAGTACCGATGGACGGACACCCGAAGCTTTCTTT.

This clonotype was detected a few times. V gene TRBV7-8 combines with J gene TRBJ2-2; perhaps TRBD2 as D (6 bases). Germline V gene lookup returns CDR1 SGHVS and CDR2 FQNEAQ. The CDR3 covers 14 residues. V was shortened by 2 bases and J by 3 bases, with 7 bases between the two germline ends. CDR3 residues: CASSLRDYTGELFF. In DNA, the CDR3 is TGTGCCAGCAGCTTACGGGACTACACCGGGGAGCTGTTTTTT. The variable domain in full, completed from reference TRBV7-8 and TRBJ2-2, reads GAGVSQSPRYKVAKRGQDVALRCDPISGHVSLFWYQQALGQGPEFLTYFQNEAQLDKSGLPSDRFFAERPEGSVSTLKIQRTQQEDSAVYLCASSLRDYTGELFFGEGSRLTVL.

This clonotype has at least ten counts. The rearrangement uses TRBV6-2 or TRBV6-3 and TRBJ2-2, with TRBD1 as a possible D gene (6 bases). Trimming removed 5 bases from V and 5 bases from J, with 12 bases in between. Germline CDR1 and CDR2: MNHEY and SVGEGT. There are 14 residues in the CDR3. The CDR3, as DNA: TGTGCCAGCAGTCACAGGGTACGGACCGGGGAGCTGTTTTTT. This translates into CASSHRVRTGELFF.

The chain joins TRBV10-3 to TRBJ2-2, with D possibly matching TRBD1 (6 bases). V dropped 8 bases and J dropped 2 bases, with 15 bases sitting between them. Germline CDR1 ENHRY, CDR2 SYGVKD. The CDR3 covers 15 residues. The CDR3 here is CAIPSDRSNTGELFF. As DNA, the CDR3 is TGTGCCATCCCCTCAGACAGGTCAAACACCGGGGAGCTGTTTTTT.

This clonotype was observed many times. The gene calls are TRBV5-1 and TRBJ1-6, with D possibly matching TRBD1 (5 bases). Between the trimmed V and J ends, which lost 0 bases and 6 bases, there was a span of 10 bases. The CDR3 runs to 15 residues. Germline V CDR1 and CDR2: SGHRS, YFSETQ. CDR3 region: CASSLEGAGNSPLHF. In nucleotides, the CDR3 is TGCGCCAGCAGCTTGGAAGGGGCAGGTAATTCACCCCTCCACTTT. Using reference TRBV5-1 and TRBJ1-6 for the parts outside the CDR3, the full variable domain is KAGVTQTPRYLIKTRGQQVTLSCSPISGHRSVSWYQQTPGQGLQFLFEYFSETQRNKGNFPGRFSGRQFSNSRSEMNVSTLELGDSALYLCASSLEGAGNSPLHFGNGTRLTVT.

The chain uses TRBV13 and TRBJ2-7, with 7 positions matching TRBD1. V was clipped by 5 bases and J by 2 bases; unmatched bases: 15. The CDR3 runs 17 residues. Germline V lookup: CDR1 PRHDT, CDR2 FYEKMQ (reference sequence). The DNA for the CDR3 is TGTGCCAGCAGCCAAGAAGACAGGGATGGGGCCCCCTACGAGCAGTACTTC. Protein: CASSQEDRDGAPYEQYF.

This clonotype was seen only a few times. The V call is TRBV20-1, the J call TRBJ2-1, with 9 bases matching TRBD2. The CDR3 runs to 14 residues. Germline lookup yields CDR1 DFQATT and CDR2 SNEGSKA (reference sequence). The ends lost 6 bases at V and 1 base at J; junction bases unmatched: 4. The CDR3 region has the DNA TGCAGTGCCGAAGCGGGAGGATCCTACAATGAGCAGTTCTTC. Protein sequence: CSAEAGGSYNEQFF.